The sequence of this TCR beta chain was determined in a study of identical twins (dated by TCRdb to the mid-2010s). The study in broad terms: TCR alpha and beta repertoires from monozygotic twins, unrelated adults of various ages and cord blood were deep-sequenced to test whether fetal clonotypes persist. To rule out contamination, the twin experiments were replicated at different times with different library preparation protocols.

Only healthy Caucasian donors were included. The twin cohort consisted of three pairs of female monozygotic twins, all aged 18 to 29 years. RNA for TCR libraries was isolated from peripheral blood mononuclear cells. Libraries came from 5' RACE. The sequencer was an Illumina HiSeq 2000. Template switching introduced a universal primer binding site; the final cDNA contained a unique molecular identifier, enabling accurate counting of TCR cDNA molecules. First-strand cDNA for TCR alpha and beta chains was synthesized from specific primers in the conserved constant-segment region. To control for contamination, each cDNA library was double barcoded with a SMART-Mk sample barcode plus Illumina barcodes. TruSeq adapter sequences and Illumina sample barcodes were added in two successive PCR steps. The Illumina HiSeq platform was used with custom primers to sequence TCR alpha and beta cDNA libraries. The authors' pipeline ran thus. Unique molecular identifiers were extracted from raw reads with MiGEC, and CDR3 positions were determined with MiXCR. Recombination models were inferred per individual with the repgenHMM and IGoR tools using an EM algorithm. Shared clonotype analysis was performed with the tcR package in R, normalizing sharing by the product of cloneset sizes. Out-of-frame nonproductive sequences were analyzed to study raw recombination free of thymic and clonal selection effects. TCRdb handled the public reads itself, with Q25 trimming in fastp and clone calling in MiXCR, and kept productive beta chains. One record per CDR3 amino acid sequence lists the most common genes and DNA. The V and J calls reflect TCRdb's pipeline rather than the authors' work. In all, the sample holds some 730,000 distinct CDR3 sequences, and about 20% of those were seen once. Around 13% of the sample is taken by the ten largest.

To note about this clonotype: Its antigen is currently not known. It has no much larger one-base neighbor in the sample; base qualities were not kept.

Overall study outcomes, separate from this receptor: A weaker excess of twin sharing was found in beta out-of-frame sequences because the signal-to-noise ratio was lowered by fewer shared sequences. In monozygotic twins, recombination models systematically underestimated out-of-frame TCR alpha sharing, but the models matched the sharing seen between unrelated individuals. Because the same donors could not be followed over many years, the conclusions relied on cross-sectional statistical analysis. Out-of-frame TCR alpha sequences shared between twins showed an excess of low generation-probability sequences compared with coincidental sharing between unrelated individuals. Fewer insertions were carried by abundant cord blood beta clonotypes; a weaker similar trend was observed in young adult naive repertoires, while no such trend was observed in memory repertoires. Zero-insertion analyses could be partly confounded by invariant T cells such as MAIT and iNKT, though diverse VJ usage argued against such confounding for most clonotypes.

Trimming costs V 4 bases and J 10 bases, and their ends lie 17 bases apart. The CDR3 measures 13 amino acids from cysteine to phenylalanine. The entry retains the CDR3 DNA only, 39 bases that are in frame from base 1. CDR1 and CDR2, per the germline V gene, are SGHRS and YFSETQ. The data were also submitted as part of a second study, on T cells expressing NK-cell markers. Per the second study: About eight donors provided sorted CD3+CD56+NKG2C+, CD3+CD56+NKG2C- and CD3+CD56-NKG2C+ T-cell subsets, whose TCR beta-chain repertoires were profiled. Among the eight sequenced donors, seven were HCMV-seropositive and one was HCMV-seronegative. In several experiments an anti-gammadeltaTCR antibody was added to restrict sorting to alphabetaTCR-expressing T cells. In roughly 6 donors, the dominant CD3+CD56+NKG2C+ clonotypes were found to rank among the top 10 CD8+ clonotypes and to make up roughly 1.0-7.0% of CD8+ T cells. Those dominant clonotypes were again the most abundant among CD3+CD56-NKG2C+ cells in a few donors, at about 25-60.1%. It remained unclear whether the expanded NKG2C-expressing T cell clones were specific for HCMV antigens. The study sequenced eight donors, all healthy volunteers chosen at random: three men and five women. HCMV-specific IgG was detected in serum with a commercial ELISA kit to determine HCMV serostatus. For five to seven donors, bulk peripheral blood T-cell repertoires were also sequenced from unsorted PBMC. MIGEC handled demultiplexing of the reads and grouping by UMI, while MiTCR was used to assemble and quantify clonotypes. To exclude erroneous sequences, any TCR cDNA sequence not supported by at least two reads was discarded. The tcR package was used for downstream repertoire analysis, and clonotypes were matched across fractions by CDR3 nucleotide sequence plus V segment. Antigen specificity was annotated against VDJdb with VDJmatch, allowing one amino acid substitution in CDR3.

Recombination joined TRBV5-1 with TRBJ1-2; the D gene is perhaps TRBD1, on 5 matching bases. This receptor was obtained from a woman aged 18-30 years in good health. The sample comprised PBMCs. The nucleotide sequence reads as follows: TGCGCCAGCAGCCCACAGACAGAGCCTCCCTACACCTTC. Its translation reads: CASSPQTEPPYTF.